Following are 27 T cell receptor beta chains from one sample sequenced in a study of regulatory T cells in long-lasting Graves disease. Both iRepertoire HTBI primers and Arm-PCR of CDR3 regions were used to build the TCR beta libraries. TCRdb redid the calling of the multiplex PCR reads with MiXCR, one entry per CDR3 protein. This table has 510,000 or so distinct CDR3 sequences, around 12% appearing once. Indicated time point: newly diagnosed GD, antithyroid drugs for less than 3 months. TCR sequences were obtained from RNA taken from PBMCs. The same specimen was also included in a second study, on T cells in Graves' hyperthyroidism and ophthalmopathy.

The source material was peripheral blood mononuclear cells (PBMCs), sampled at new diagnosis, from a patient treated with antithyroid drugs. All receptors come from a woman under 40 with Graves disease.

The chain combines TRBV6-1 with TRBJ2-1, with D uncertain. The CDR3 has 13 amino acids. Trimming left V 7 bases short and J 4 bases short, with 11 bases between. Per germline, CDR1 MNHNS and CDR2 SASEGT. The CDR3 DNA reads TGTGCCAGCAAGGCCTACTCTTACAATGAGCAGTTCTTC. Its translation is CASKAYSYNEQFF.

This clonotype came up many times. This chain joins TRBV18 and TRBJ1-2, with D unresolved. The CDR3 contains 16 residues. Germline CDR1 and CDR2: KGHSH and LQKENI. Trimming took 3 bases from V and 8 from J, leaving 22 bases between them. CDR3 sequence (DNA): TGTGCCAGCTCACCGCGCTCGGCCCTAGGCCCTCTGGGCTACACCTTC. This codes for CASSPRSALGPLGYTF.

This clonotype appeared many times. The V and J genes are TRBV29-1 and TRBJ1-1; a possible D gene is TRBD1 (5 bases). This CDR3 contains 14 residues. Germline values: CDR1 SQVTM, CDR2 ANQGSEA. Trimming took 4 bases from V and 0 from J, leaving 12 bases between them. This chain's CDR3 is CSVVDGTMNTEAFF. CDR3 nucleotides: TGCAGCGTTGTCGACGGGACCATGAACACTGAAGCTTTCTTT.

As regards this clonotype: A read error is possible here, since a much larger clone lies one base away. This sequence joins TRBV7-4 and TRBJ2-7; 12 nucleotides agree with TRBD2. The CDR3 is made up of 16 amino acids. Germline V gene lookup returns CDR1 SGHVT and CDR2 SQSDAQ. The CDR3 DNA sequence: TGTGCCGGCAGTTTAAACCCTAGCGGGAGGGGATACGAGCAGTACTTC. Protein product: CAGSLNPSGRGYEQYF.

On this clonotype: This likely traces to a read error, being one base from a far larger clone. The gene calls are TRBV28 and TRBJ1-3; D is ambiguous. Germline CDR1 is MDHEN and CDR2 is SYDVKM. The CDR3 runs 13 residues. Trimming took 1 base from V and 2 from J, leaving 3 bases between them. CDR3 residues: CASSLYTGNTIYF. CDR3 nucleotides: TGTGCCAGCAGTTTATACACTGGAAACACCATATATTTT.

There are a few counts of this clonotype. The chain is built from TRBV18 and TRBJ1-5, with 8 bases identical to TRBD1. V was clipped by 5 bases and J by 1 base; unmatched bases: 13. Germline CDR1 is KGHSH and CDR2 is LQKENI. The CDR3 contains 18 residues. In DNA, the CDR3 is TGTGCCAGCTCAGCGGGCGGGACAGGTGCAGGAAGCAATCAGCCCCAGCATTTT. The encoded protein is CASSAGGTGAGSNQPQHF. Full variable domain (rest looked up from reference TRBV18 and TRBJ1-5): NAGVMQNPRHLVRRRGQEARLRCSPMKGHSHVYWYRQLPEEGLKFMVYLQKENIIDESGMPKERFSAEFPKEGPSILRIQQVVRGDSAAYFCASSAGGTGAGSNQPQHFGDGTRLSIL.

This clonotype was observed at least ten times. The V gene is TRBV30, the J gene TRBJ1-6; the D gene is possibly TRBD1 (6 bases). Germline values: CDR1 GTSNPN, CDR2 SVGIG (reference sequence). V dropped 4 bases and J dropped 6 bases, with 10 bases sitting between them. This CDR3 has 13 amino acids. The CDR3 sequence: CAWIQGGNSPLHF. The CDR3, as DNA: TGTGCCTGGATACAGGGCGGTAATTCACCCCTCCACTTT.

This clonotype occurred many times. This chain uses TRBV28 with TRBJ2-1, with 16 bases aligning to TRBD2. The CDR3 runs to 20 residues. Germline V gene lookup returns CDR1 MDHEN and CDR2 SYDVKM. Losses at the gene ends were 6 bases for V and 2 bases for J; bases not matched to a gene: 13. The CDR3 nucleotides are TGTGCCAGCAGCTGGGGTGTGGGACTAGCGGGAGGGCCAGCCTACAATGAGCAGTTCTTC. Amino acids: CASSWGVGLAGGPAYNEQFF.

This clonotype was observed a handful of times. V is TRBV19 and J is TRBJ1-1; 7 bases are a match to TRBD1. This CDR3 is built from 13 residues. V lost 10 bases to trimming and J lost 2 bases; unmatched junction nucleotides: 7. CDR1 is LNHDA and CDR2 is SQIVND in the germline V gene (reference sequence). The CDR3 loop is CATQTGFNTEAFF. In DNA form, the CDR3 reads TGTGCCACCCAGACAGGGTTCAACACTGAAGCTTTCTTT.

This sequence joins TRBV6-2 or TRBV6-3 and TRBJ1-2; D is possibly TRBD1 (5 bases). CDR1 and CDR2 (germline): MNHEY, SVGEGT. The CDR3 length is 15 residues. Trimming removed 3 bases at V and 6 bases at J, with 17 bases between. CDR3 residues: CASSYRSEQTDGYTF. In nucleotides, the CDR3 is TGTGCCAGCAGTTATCGCAGCGAACAGACAGATGGCTACACCTTC.

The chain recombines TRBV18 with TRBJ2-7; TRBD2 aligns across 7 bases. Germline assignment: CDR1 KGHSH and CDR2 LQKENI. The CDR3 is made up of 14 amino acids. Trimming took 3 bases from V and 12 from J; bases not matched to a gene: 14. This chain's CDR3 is CASSPPSRTSGLYF. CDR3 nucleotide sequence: TGTGCCAGCTCACCCCCCTCGAGGACTAGTGGTCTGTACTTC.

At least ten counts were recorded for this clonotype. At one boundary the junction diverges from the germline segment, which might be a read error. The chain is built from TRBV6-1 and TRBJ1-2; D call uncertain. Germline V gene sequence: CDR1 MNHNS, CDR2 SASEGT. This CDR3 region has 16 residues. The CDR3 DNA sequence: TGTGCCACCAGTGAGGGTTACTCGACCTTTAACTATGGCTACACCTTC. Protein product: CATSEGYSTFNYGYTF.

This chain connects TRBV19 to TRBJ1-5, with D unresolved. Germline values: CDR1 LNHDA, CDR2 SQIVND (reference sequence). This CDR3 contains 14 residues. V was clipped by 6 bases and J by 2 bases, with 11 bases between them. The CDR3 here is CASRAEFGNQPQHF. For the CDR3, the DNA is TGTGCCAGTAGGGCTGAGTTTGGCAATCAGCCCCAGCATTTT.

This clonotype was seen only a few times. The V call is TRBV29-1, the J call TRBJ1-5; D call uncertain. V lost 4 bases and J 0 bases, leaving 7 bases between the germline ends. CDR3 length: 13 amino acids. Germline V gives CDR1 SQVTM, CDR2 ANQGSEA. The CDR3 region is CSVVERSNQPQHF. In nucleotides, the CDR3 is TGCAGCGTTGTTGAACGTAGCAATCAGCCCCAGCATTTT.

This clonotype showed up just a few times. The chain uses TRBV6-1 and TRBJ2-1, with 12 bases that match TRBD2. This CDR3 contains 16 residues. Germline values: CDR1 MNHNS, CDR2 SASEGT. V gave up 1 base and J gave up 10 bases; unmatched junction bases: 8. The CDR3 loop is CASSEEGGLAGQEQFF. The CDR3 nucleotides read TGTGCCAGCAGTGAAGAGGGGGGACTAGCGGGCCAGGAGCAGTTCTTC.

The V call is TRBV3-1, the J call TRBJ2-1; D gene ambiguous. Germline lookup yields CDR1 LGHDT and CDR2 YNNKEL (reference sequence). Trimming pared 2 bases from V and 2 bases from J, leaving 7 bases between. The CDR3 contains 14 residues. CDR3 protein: CASSQLNTYNEQFF. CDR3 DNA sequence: TGTGCCAGCAGCCAACTAAATACCTACAATGAGCAGTTCTTC.

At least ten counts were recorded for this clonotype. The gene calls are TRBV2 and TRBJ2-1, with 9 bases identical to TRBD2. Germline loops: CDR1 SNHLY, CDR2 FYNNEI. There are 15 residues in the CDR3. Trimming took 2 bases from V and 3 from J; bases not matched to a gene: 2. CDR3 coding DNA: TGTGCCAGCAGTGAACTAGCGGGGTACTACAATGAGCAGTTCTTC. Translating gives CASSELAGYYNEQFF.

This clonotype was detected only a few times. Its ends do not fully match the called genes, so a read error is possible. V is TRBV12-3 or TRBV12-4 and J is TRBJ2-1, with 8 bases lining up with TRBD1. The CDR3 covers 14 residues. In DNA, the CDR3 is TGTGCCAGCAGGGCTCGGACAGGGTACAGTGAGCAGTTCTTC. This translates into CASRARTGYSEQFF.

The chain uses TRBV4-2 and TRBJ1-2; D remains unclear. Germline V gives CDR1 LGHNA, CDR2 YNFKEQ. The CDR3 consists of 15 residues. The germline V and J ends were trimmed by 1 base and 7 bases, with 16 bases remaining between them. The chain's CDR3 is CASSQVGSKIGGYTF. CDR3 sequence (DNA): TGTGCCAGCAGCCAAGTTGGCTCAAAGATAGGTGGCTACACCTTC.

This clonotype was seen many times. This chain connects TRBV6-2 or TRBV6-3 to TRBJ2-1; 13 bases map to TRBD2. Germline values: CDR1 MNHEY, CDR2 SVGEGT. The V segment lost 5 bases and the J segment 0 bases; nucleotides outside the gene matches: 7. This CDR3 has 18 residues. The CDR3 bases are TGTGCCAGCAGTCGGACTAGCGGGAGATTGAGCTCCTACAATGAGCAGTTCTTC. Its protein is CASSRTSGRLSSYNEQFF.

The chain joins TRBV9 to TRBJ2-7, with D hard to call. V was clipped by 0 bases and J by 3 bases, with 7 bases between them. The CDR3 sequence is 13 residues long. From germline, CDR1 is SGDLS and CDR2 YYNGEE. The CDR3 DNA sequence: TGTGCCAGCAGCGTAGGGTACGGCTACGAGCAGTACTTC. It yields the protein CASSVGYGYEQYF. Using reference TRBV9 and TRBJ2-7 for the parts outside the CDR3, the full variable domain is DSGVTQTPKHLITATGQRVTLRCSPRSGDLSVYWYQQSLDQGLQFLIQYYNGEERAKGNILERFSAQQFPDLHSELNLSSLELGDSALYFCASSVGYGYEQYFGPGTRLTVT.

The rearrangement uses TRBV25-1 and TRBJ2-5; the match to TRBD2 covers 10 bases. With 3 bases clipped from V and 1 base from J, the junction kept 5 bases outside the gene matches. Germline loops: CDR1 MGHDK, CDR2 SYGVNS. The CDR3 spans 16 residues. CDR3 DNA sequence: TGTGCCAGCAGTGAGGTAACTAGCGGGATCCAAGAGACCCAGTACTTC. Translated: CASSEVTSGIQETQYF.

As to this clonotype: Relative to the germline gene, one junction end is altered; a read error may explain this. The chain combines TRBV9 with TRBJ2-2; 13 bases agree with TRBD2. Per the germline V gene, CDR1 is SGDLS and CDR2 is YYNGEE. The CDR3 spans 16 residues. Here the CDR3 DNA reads TGTGCCGGCAGCCTCACTAGCGGGAGGGCCTTCGGGGAGCTGTTTTTT. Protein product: CAGSLTSGRAFGELFF.

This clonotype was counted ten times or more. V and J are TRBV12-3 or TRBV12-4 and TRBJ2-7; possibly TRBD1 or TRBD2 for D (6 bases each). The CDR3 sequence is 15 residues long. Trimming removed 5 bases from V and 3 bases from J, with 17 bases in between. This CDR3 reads CASSRAGQPIYEQYF. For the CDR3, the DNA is TGTGCCAGCAGTCGGGCGGGACAACCGATCTACGAGCAGTACTTC.

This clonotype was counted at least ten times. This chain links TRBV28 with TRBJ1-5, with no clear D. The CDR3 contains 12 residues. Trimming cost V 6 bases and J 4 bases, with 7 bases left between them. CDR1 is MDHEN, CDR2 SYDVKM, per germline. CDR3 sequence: CASRYMNQPQHF. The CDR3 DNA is TGTGCCAGCAGGTACATGAATCAGCCCCAGCATTTT.

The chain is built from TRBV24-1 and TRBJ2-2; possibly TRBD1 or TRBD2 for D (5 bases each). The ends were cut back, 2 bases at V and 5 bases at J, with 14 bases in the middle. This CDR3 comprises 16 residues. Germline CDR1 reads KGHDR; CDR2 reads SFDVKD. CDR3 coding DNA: TGTGCCACCAGTGATTCCTTTCCGGGGCGAACCGGGGAGCTGTTTTTT. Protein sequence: CATSDSFPGRTGELFF.

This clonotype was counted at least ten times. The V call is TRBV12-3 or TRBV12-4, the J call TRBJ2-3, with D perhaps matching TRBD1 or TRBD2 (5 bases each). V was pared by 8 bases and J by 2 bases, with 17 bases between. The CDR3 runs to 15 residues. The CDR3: CASRMPGRSTDTQYF. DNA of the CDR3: TGTGCCAGCCGCATGCCGGGACGTTCCACAGATACGCAGTATTTT.